What follows is one T cell receptor (beta chain) and its context. The data are from a study of blood T cell repertoires in COVID-19. Across the whole study: T cells, B-cell-depleted T cells, or PBMCs supplied cDNA or gDNA.

Across over 20 US areas, participants ranged in age from 18 to 89 years. With V trimmed by 5 bases and J by 3 bases, 4 bases remained unmatched. This CDR3 has 14 residues. Germline V CDR1 and CDR2: KGHSH, LQKENI. Original processing notes: Estimated nucleated cell counts came from reference gene primer amplification. Libraries were prepared by immunoSEQ multiplex PCR; TCRdb keeps only in-frame clonotypes and omits some of them. V, J and clone size reflect that table, while D and trimming were determined from the DNA. Here the sample spans 250,000 to 350,000 clones, under 95% being singletons. Sequenced sample: PBMCs or T cells enriched from blood (not recorded which). The gene calls are TRBV18 and TRBJ1-3; the match to TRBD1 covers 7 bases. The origin of this receptor is a woman in her thirties who had recovered from COVID-19. CDR3 region: CASSAGTDGNTIYF. In DNA, the CDR3 is TGTGCCAGCTCAGCCGGGACAGATGGAAACACCATATATTTT.